A single sample is the source of the 2 T cell receptor beta chains below, sequenced in a study of CD8 T cells in Susac syndrome. Reverse transcription of about 0.45 to 1 ug RNA was performed with random hexamers. TCRdb re-analysed the immunoSEQ multiplex PCR reads in MiXCR, keeping a single row per CDR3 protein. The sample lists approximately 190,000 distinct CDR3 sequences; approximately 93% were seen once. Sequences were obtained from CD4+ T cells from PBMCs. The receptors were sampled from a human donor in good health.

The V call is TRBV5-6, the J call TRBJ1-2; TRBD1 matches at 7 bases. The ends lost 4 bases at V and 4 bases at J; junction bases unmatched: 4. The CDR3 covers 13 residues. From germline, CDR1 is SGHDT and CDR2 YYEEEE. The CDR3 here is CASSRQGGYGYTF. CDR3 sequence (DNA): TGTGCCAGCAGCCGACAGGGAGGCTATGGCTACACCTTC.

The chain is built from TRBV28 and TRBJ1-5; TRBD1 matches at 7 bases. Germline lookup yields CDR1 MDHEN and CDR2 SYDVKM. CDR3 length: 15 residues. With V trimmed by 6 bases and J by 4 bases, 9 bases remained unmatched. The CDR3 bases are TGTGCCAGCAGACTCGCAGGGGGTCCAAATCAGCCCCAGCATTTT. Translation gives CASRLAGGPNQPQHF.